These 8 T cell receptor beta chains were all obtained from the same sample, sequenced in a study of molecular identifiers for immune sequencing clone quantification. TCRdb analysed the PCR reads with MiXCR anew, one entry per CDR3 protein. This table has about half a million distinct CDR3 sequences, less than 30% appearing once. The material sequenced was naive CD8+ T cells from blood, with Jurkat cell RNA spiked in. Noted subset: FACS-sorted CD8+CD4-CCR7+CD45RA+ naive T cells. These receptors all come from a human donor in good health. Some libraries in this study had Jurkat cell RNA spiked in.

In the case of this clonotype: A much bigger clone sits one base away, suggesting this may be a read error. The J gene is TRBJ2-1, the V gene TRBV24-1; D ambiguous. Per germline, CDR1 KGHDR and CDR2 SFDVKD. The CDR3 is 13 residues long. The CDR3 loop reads CATSAGRYNERFF. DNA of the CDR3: TGTGCCACCAGTGCGGGCCGTTACAATGAGCGGTTCTTC.

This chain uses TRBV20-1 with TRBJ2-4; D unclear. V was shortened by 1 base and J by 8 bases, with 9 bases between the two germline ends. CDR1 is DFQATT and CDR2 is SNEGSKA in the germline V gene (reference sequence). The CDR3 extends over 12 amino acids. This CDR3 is CSARGAGDIQYF. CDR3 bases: TGCAGTGCTAGAGGGGCCGGAGACATTCAGTACTTC.

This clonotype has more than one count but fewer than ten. CDR3 sequence: CASSQVTGASYEQYF. The CDR3 coding sequence is TGTGCCAGCAGCCAAGTGACGGGGGCCTCCTACGAGCAGTACTTC. V is TRBV4-2 and J is TRBJ2-7; either TRBD1 or TRBD2 may supply D (6 bases each). Germline V gene sequence: CDR1 LGHNA, CDR2 YNFKEQ. The CDR3 loop spans 15 amino acids. V was clipped by 1 base and J by 0 bases, with 10 bases between them.

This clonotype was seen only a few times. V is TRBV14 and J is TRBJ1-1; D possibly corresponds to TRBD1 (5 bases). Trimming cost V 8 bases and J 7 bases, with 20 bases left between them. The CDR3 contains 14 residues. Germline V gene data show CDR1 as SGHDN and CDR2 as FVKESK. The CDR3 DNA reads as TGTGCCAGCGCCAAGTGGGAGCAGGGCCTTGAAGCTTTCTTT. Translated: CASAKWEQGLEAFF.

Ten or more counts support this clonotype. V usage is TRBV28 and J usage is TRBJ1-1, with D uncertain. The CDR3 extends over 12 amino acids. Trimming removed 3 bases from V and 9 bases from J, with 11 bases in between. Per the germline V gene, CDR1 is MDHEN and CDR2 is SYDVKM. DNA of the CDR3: TGTGCCAGCAGTTTTTCGTTTGAGCAAGCTTTCTTT. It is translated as CASSFSFEQAFF.

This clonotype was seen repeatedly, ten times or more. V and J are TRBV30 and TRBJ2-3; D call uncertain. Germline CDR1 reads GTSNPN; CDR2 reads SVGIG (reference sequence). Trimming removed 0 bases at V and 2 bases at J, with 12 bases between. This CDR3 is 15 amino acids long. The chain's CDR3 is CAWSVAQITTDTQYF. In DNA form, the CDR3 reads TGTGCCTGGAGTGTAGCACAGATCACCACAGATACGCAGTATTTT.

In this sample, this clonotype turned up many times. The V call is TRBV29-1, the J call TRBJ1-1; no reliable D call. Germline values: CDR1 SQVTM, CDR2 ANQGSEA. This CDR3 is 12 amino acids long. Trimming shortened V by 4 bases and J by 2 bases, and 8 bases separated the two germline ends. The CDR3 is CSVVPGNTEAFF. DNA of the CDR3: TGCAGCGTTGTCCCCGGAAACACTGAAGCTTTCTTT.

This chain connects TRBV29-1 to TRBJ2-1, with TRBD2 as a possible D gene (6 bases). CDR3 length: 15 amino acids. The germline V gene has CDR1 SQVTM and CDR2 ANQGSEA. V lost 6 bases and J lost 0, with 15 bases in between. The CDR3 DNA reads TGCAGCGTGGAGGGTCTAGAAAGCTCCTACAATGAGCAGTTCTTC. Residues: CSVEGLESSYNEQFF.